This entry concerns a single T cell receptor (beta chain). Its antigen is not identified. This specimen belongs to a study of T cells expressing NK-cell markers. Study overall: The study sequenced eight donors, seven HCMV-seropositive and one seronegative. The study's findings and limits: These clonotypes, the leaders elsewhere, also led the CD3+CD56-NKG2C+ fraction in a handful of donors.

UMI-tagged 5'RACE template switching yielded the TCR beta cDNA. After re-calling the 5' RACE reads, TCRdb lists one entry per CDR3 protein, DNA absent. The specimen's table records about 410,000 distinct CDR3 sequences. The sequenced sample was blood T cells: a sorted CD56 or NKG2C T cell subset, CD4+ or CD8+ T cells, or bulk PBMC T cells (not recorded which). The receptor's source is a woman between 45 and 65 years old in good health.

The CDR3 spells CASGDHSLETQYF. The gene calls are TRBV7-6 and TRBJ2-5. Per germline, CDR1 SGHVS and CDR2 FNYEAQ. The CDR3 runs to 13 residues.